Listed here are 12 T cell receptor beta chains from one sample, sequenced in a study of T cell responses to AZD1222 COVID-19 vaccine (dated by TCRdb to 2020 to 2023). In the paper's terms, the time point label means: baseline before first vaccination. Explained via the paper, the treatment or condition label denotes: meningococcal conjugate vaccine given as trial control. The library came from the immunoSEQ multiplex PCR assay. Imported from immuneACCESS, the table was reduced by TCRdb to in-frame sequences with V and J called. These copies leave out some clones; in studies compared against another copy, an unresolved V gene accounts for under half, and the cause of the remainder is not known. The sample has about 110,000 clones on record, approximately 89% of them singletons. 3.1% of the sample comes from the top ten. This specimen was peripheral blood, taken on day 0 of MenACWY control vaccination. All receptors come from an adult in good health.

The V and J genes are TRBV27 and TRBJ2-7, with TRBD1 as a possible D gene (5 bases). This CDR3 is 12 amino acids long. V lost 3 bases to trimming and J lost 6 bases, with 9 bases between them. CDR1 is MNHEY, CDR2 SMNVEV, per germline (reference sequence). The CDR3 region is CASSLPGREQYF. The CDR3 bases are TGTGCCAGCAGTTTGCCAGGGCGCGAGCAGTACTTC.

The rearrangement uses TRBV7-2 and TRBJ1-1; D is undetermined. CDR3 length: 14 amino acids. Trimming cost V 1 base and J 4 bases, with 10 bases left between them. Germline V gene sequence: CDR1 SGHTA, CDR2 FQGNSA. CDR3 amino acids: CASSLGSWGTEAFF. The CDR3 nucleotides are TGTGCCAGCAGCTTAGGGAGCTGGGGCACTGAAGCTTTCTTT.

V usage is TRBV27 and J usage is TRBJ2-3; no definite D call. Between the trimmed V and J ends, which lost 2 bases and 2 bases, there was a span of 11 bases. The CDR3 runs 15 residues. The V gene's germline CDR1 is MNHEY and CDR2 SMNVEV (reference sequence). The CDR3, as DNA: TGTGCCAGCAGTTTACGGGCAGTTCCCACAGATACGCAGTATTTT. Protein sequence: CASSLRAVPTDTQYF.

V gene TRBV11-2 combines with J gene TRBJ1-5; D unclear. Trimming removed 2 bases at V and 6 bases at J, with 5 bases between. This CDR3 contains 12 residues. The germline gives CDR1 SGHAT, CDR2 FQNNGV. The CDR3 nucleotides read TGTGCCAGCAGCTTATCGGCTCAGCCCCAGCATTTT. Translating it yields CASSLSAQPQHF.

In DNA form, the CDR3 reads TGTGCCAGCAGCGAGAGACAGGGTCGGTCGGGCACTGAAGCTTTCTTT. Amino acids: CASSERQGRSGTEAFF. The rearrangement links TRBV7-2 to TRBJ1-1; 7 positions agree with TRBD1. Trimming removed 5 bases from V and 4 bases from J; junction bases left unmatched: 13. CDR1 is SGHTA, CDR2 FQGNSA, per germline. The CDR3 runs to 16 residues. The full variable domain, completed using reference TRBV7-2 and TRBJ1-1, is GAGVSQSPSNKVTEKGKDVELRCDPISGHTALYWYRQSLGQGLEFLIYFQGNSAPDKSGLPSDRFSAERTGGSVSTLTIQRTQQEDSAVYLCASSERQGRSGTEAFFGQGTRLTVV.

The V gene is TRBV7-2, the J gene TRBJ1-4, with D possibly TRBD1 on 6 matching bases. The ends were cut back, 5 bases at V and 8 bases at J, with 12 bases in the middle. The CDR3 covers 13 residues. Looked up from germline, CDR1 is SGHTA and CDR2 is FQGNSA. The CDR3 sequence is CASSPRGIEKLFF. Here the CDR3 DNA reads TGTGCCAGCAGCCCGAGGGGGATAGAAAAACTGTTTTTT.

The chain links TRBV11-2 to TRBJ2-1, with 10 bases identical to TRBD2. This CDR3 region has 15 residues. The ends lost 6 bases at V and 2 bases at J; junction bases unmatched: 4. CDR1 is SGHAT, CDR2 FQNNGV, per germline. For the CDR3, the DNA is TGTGCCAGCAGACCCAGCGGGGGGGCCTACAATGAGCAGTTCTTC. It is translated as CASRPSGGAYNEQFF.

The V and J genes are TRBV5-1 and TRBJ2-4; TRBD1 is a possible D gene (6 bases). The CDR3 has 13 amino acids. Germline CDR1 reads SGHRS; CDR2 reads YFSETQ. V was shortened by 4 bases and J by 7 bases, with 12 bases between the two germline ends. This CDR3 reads CASSETGLNIQYF. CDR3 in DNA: TGCGCCAGCAGCGAAACAGGGTTGAACATTCAGTACTTC.

CDR3 bases: TGTGCCAGCAGCTTGGGGCAGTTCCATGAAAAACTGTTTTTT. It translates to CASSLGQFHEKLFF. The chain combines TRBV5-6 with TRBJ1-4, with D uncertain. This CDR3 is 14 amino acids long. The germline gives CDR1 SGHDT, CDR2 YYEEEE. Trimming cost V 0 bases and J 6 bases, with 9 bases left between them.

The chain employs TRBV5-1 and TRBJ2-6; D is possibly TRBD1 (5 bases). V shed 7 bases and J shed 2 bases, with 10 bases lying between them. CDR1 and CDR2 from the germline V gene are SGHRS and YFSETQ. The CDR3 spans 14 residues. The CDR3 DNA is TGCGCCAGCCGTCAGGGTACTGGGGCCAACGTCCTGACTTTC. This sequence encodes CASRQGTGANVLTF.

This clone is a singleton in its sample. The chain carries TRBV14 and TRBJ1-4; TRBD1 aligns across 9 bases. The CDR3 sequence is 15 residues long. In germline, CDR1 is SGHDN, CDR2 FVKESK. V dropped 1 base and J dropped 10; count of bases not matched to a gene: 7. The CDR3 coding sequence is TGTGCCAGCAGCCAAGGGACAGGGGACTTTGGAAAACTGTTTTTT. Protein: CASSQGTGDFGKLFF.

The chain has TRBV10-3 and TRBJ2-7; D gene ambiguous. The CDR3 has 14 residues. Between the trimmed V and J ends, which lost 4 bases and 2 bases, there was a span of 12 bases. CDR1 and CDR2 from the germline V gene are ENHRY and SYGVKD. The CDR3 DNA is TGTGCCATCAGTGTCGAGACGGTCACCTACGAGCAGTACTTC. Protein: CAISVETVTYEQYF.